This passage covers 17 T cell receptor beta chains from one sample sequenced in a study of T cells in Graves' hyperthyroidism and ophthalmopathy. TCR beta CDR3 regions were amplified from RNA transcripts. TCR CDR3 underwent first-round RT-PCR with the HTBI primer set. TCRdb re-analysed the multiplex PCR reads in MiXCR, keeping a single row per CDR3 protein. The sample has nearly 750,000 distinct CDR3 sequences, just over 35% seen once; the top ten hold approximately 31%. The sequencing sample was made of blood. These receptors were obtained from a woman aged 40 to 50 with Graves' hyperthyroidism.

This clonotype was recorded many times. The J gene is TRBJ2-7, the V gene TRBV29-1, with 9 bases lining up with TRBD1. The trim removed 8 bases at V and 3 bases at J, leaving 11 bases unmatched. Germline V gene sequence: CDR1 SQVTM, CDR2 ANQGSEA. This CDR3 region has 14 residues. The CDR3 nucleotides are TGCAGCATACTACAGGGGGCGCCGGGCTACGAGCAGTACTTC. It yields the protein CSILQGAPGYEQYF.

About this clonotype itself: The junction departs from the called germline gene at one end, perhaps through a read error. The chain has TRBV19 and TRBJ1-2, with unresolved D. In germline, CDR1 is LNHDA, CDR2 SQIVND (reference sequence). The CDR3 is 17 amino acids. CDR3 amino acids: CASGIDLWGSIGQPYTF. CDR3 nucleotides: TGTGCCAGTGGTATAGATCTATGGGGTTCCATAGGCCAGCCTTACACCTTC.

The CDR3 reads CASSPRTGARVSYTF. CDR3 coding DNA: TGTGCCAGCAGTCCGCGGACAGGGGCGCGAGTAAGCTACACCTTC. The rearrangement uses TRBV25-1 and TRBJ1-2; 9 bases line up with TRBD1. After removal of 5 bases from V and 9 bases from J, the junction contained 13 bases not matched to a gene. The CDR3 extends over 15 amino acids. The germline V gene encodes CDR1 MGHDK and CDR2 SYGVNS.

V and J are TRBV2 and TRBJ2-7; 8 bases map to TRBD1. The germline gives CDR1 SNHLY, CDR2 FYNNEI. The CDR3 is 14 amino acids. The junction had 7 bases not matched to a gene; V was cut back by 7 bases and J by 2 bases. This chain's CDR3 is CASIPGTGTYEQYF. CDR3 bases: TGTGCCAGCATCCCCGGGACAGGAACCTACGAGCAGTACTTC. The entire variable domain, with the rest obtained from reference TRBV2 and TRBJ2-7, is as follows: EPEVTQTPSHQVTQMGQEVILRCVPISNHLYFYWYRQILGQKVEFLVSFYNNEISEKSEIFDDQFSVERPDGSNFTLKIRSTKLEDSAMYFCASIPGTGTYEQYFGPGTRLTVT.

This clonotype was observed a handful of times. V and J are TRBV5-6 and TRBJ2-7, with D perhaps TRBD2 (6 bases). Looked up from germline, CDR1 is SGHDT and CDR2 is YYEEEE. The CDR3 is made up of 14 amino acids. V was shortened by 5 bases and J by 0 bases, with 12 bases between the two germline ends. CDR3 protein: CASSPEGYSYEQYF. DNA of the CDR3: TGTGCCAGCAGTCCGGAGGGGTACTCCTACGAGCAGTACTTC.

This clonotype appeared many times. The V call is TRBV5-4, the J call TRBJ2-5; 7 nucleotides line up with TRBD2. Germline V gene data show CDR1 as SGHNT and CDR2 as YYREEE (reference sequence). V dropped 3 bases and J dropped 2; count of bases not matched to a gene: 4. The CDR3 has 14 residues. The CDR3 DNA sequence: TGTGCCAGCAGCTCGAGCGGGGCTCAAGAGACCCAGTACTTC. Translated: CASSSSGAQETQYF.

This clonotype showed up many times. CDR3 in amino acids: CASSYSIRQGSEQYF. The CDR3 bases are TGTGCCAGCAGTTACTCAATAAGACAGGGGAGCGAGCAGTACTTC. This chain links TRBV6-5 with TRBJ2-7; 8 bases map to TRBD1. Trimming at V came to 0 bases and at J to 6 bases, leaving 7 bases not matched to a gene. The CDR3 covers 15 residues. The V gene's germline CDR1 is MNHEY and CDR2 SVGAGI.

This clonotype was seen more than once but under ten times. This chain links TRBV20-1 with TRBJ1-4, with 7 bases matching TRBD1. The CDR3 totals 14 residues. CDR1 is DFQATT and CDR2 is SNEGSKA in the germline V gene (reference sequence). After removal of 5 bases from V and 3 bases from J, the junction contained 6 bases not matched to a gene. CDR3 loop: CSALRQGSNEKLFF. The CDR3 DNA reads TGCAGTGCTCTTCGACAGGGATCTAATGAAAAACTGTTTTTT.

This chain connects TRBV19 to TRBJ2-5, with 9 bases that match TRBD2. With 5 bases clipped from V and 5 bases from J, the junction kept 9 bases outside the gene matches. This CDR3 is built from 15 residues. CDR1 is LNHDA and CDR2 is SQIVND in the germline V gene (reference sequence). CDR3 sequence (DNA): TGTGCCAGTAGTTTTAGCGGGAGTCCCGTGGAGACCCAGTACTTC. Protein product: CASSFSGSPVETQYF.

The chain carries TRBV19 and TRBJ2-2; D gene uncertain. CDR1 is LNHDA and CDR2 is SQIVND in the germline V gene (reference sequence). V lost 7 bases to trimming and J lost 1 base, with 7 bases between them. This CDR3 is built from 13 residues. The DNA of the CDR3 is TGTGCCAGTAAAGGAGTGAACACCGGGGAGCTGTTTTTT. It is translated as CASKGVNTGELFF.

A remark on this clonotype: This CDR3 is missing its conserved last phenylalanine or tryptophan, likely due to a read error. No DNA is shown, since the ends of the CDR3 on it are uncertain; the CDR3 is the one TCRdb lists. The chain employs TRBV10-3 and TRBJ2-6. The germline gives CDR1 ENHRY, CDR2 SYGVKD. With termini counted, the CDR3 has 9 amino acids. The CDR3 here is CAISDLQNT.

The chain recombines TRBV7-3 with TRBJ1-6, with TRBD1 as a possible D gene (5 bases). From germline, CDR1 is SGHTA and CDR2 FQGTGA. CDR3 length: 18 amino acids. Trimming stripped 6 bases from V and 10 bases from J, with 28 bases between. The chain's CDR3 is CASSSRQGLQNSRSPLHF. As DNA, the CDR3 is TGTGCCAGCAGTTCAAGGCAGGGCCTTCAAAATTCTCGGTCACCCCTCCACTTT.

There are a few counts of this clonotype. The chain recombines TRBV7-2 with TRBJ2-7; 9 bases map to TRBD1. The CDR3 loop spans 16 amino acids. Trimming removed 5 bases from V and 6 bases from J; junction bases left unmatched: 14. The germline CDR1 and CDR2 sequences are SGHTA and FQGNSA. CDR3 region: CASSLGQIQGASEQYF. The CDR3 nucleotides are TGTGCCAGCAGCCTTGGACAGATACAGGGGGCAAGCGAGCAGTACTTC.

This clonotype was recorded a few times. The chain has TRBV6-2 or TRBV6-3 and TRBJ1-1, with D perhaps matching TRBD1 (6 bases). V lost 2 bases and J 2 bases, leaving 9 bases between the germline ends. The V gene's germline CDR1 is MNHEY and CDR2 SVGEGT. The CDR3 sequence is 14 residues long. CDR3 DNA: TGTGCCAGCAGTTACGGGGGCTCTAACACTGAAGCTTTCTTT. It translates to CASSYGGSNTEAFF.

Points on this clonotype: One base away lies a much larger clone, so this may be a sequencing read error. This chain links TRBV19 with TRBJ2-5; 7 bases agree with TRBD2. The CDR3 loop spans 16 amino acids. The trim removed 6 bases at V and 3 bases at J, leaving 13 bases unmatched. Germline assignment: CDR1 LNHDA and CDR2 SQIVND (reference sequence). The CDR3 sequence: CASSVGAASGEETQYF. DNA for the CDR3: TGTGCCAGTAGCGTCGGAGCAGCGAGCGGGGAAGAGACCCAGTACTTC.

Only a few counts were recorded for this clonotype. V usage is TRBV20-1 and J usage is TRBJ1-4; 9 bases fit TRBD1. Germline V gives CDR1 DFQATT, CDR2 SNEGSKA (reference sequence). V was pared by 6 bases and J by 0 bases, with 11 bases of the junction left unmatched. The CDR3 sequence is 17 residues long. CDR3 sequence (DNA): TGCAGTGCCTACGAGACAGGGGGGAGTGCAACTAATGAAAAACTGTTTTTT. It yields the protein CSAYETGGSATNEKLFF.

This clonotype was seen at least ten times. The chain recombines TRBV9 with TRBJ1-3; D gene unclear. V lost 0 bases and J lost 2, with 6 bases in between. The CDR3 has 14 amino acids. Germline lookup yields CDR1 SGDLS and CDR2 YYNGEE. The CDR3 DNA reads as TGTGCCAGCAGCGTAGAACAGACTGGAAACACCATATATTTT. Encoded protein: CASSVEQTGNTIYF.